This is a list of T cell receptor beta chains from one sample in a study of cytomegalovirus exposure and HLA in healthy donors. Profiled with immunoSEQ multiplex PCR; TCRdb holds only in-frame clones, not every one. Of about 150,000 clones in the sample, roughly 80% are singletons; the top ten hold less than 8%. The sequencing input was PBMCs. The receptors stem from a woman in her thirties or forties in good health and CMV-seropositive. CDR3s leave out the opening cysteine and the closing phenylalanine or tryptophan.

V gene	J gene	CDR3 protein
TRBV6-5	TRBJ1-5	ASSPGTGNHQPQH
TRBV6-1	TRBJ2-3	ASTISGGPTDTQY
TRBV2	TRBJ2-3	ASSLYITDTQY
TRBV5-1	TRBJ2-2	ASRSDGGAQTGELF
TRBV27	TRBJ2-5	ASSFLGGSETQY
TRBV9	TRBJ1-6	ASSGTGFDNSPLH
TRBV19	TRBJ1-4	ASSMGLATNEKLF
TRBV28	TRBJ1-1	ASTLERGPGEAF
TRBV28	TRBJ1-2	ASSFSSGYT
TRBV30	TRBJ2-2	AWQGATGELF
TRBV5-1	TRBJ1-1	ASSVRDRGLNTEAF
TRBV5-6	TRBJ1-2	ASSLTAVTYGYT
TRBV2	TRBJ2-1	ATKTTSGGANEQF
TRBV7-9	TRBJ2-7	ASSLTGTGVYEQY
TRBV19	TRBJ1-5	ASTDTYRSPNQPQH
TRBV6-6	TRBJ2-1	ASSKGLDVYNEQF
TRBV29-1	TRBJ2-3	SVGGRDRGPADTQY
TRBV27	TRBJ1-5	ASSPRDRGSANQPQH
TRBV5-4	TRBJ1-1	ASSRQGSTEAF
TRBV6-1	TRBJ2-5	ASREKTQY
TRBV6-5	TRBJ2-7	ASSKTPGEQY
TRBV11-3	TRBJ2-2	ASSPGSNANTGELF
TRBV7-9	TRBJ2-5	ASSLDLRETQY
TRBV5-6	TRBJ2-5	ASSTDRGQTQY
TRBV5-6	TRBJ1-1	ASSLAAGNTEAF
TRBV5-6	TRBJ2-7	ASSLLAEQY
TRBV5-1	TRBJ2-3	ASSVGLAGLPDTQY
TRBV19	TRBJ2-5	ASSIIGSGGETQY
TRBV6-1	TRBJ1-3	ASSESAGGLGNTIY
TRBV5-4	TRBJ1-1	ASSFQGTEAF
TRBV19	TRBJ1-5	ASSTSLYGNQPQH
TRBV7-3	TRBJ2-1	ASSLRLDTELHEQF
TRBV4-2	TRBJ2-3	ASSQDARAGGTDTQY
TRBV30	TRBJ1-6	AWSIGTAINSPLH
TRBV7-9	TRBJ1-1	ASSPQGANVPS
TRBV5-1	TRBJ2-1	ASRITGAGLYNEQF
TRBV6-6	TRBJ1-2	ASTRGIYYGYT
TRBV28	TRBJ1-2	ASSLRGEIYGYT
TRBV5-1	TRBJ2-2	ASKGLAANTGELF
TRBV29-1	TRBJ2-1	SVEELGPSEQF
TRBV30	TRBJ2-7	AWSVPQTVYEQY
TRBV5-1	TRBJ1-4	ASSTGNEKLF
TRBV2	TRBJ2-7	ASSANRGHYEQY
TRBV28	NA	ASSLTSGGPSYEQY
TRBV6-6	TRBJ1-6	ASSYSTGSPLH
TRBV7-3	TRBJ1-2	ASSSQGQPDYGYT
TRBV27	TRBJ2-5	ASSLRQGRKETQY
TRBV10-1	TRBJ2-5	ASSESTTRGQETQY
TRBV21-1	TRBJ1-5	ASSNRGREITNQPQH
TRBV28	TRBJ1-2	ASSSGDSSLGGYT
TRBV7-9	TRBJ1-5	ASSPGTGFQPQH
TRBV19	TRBJ1-2	ASSTRTDYYGYT
TRBV19	TRBJ2-6	ASGGTGLDSGANVLT
TRBV6-5	TRBJ2-3	ASRDSPDTQY